A single sample gave rise to the 10 T cell receptor beta chains below, sequenced in a study of molecular identifiers for immune sequencing clone quantification. TCRdb fed the PCR reads into MiXCR, producing one record per CDR3 protein. The repertoire holds 490,000 or so distinct CDR3 sequences, with 25% as singletons. Material for sequencing was naive CD8+ T cells from blood, with Jurkat cell RNA spiked in. Stated subset: FACS-sorted CD8+CD4-CCR7+CD45RA+ naive T cells. Every receptor here comes from a human donor in good health. Some libraries in this study had Jurkat cell RNA spiked in.

The J gene is TRBJ2-7, the V gene TRBV6-5, with 8 bases fitting TRBD2. Losses at the gene ends were 4 bases for V and 2 bases for J; bases not matched to a gene: 7. The CDR3 consists of 15 residues. Germline V gene sequence: CDR1 MNHEY, CDR2 SVGAGI. CDR3 coding DNA: TGTGCCAGCAGTTCGGGAGGGCTAGCGGCCTACGAGCAGTACTTC. Translation gives CASSSGGLAAYEQYF.

This chain links TRBV7-9 with TRBJ1-6; 7 bases match TRBD1. This CDR3 has 14 amino acids. Germline trimming cut 5 bases from V and 11 bases from J; bases unmatched to any gene: 9. Germline CDR1 is SEHNR and CDR2 is FQNEAQ (reference sequence). Written as DNA, the CDR3 is TGTGCCAGCAGCAGGGACAGTATGAATCCACCCCTCCACTTT. Protein: CASSRDSMNPPLHF.

This clonotype was picked up many times. This chain uses TRBV19 with TRBJ2-7; no clear D. V dropped 4 bases and J dropped 6 bases, with 10 bases sitting between them. CDR1 and CDR2 (germline): LNHDA, SQIVND (reference sequence). CDR3 size: 12 residues. The DNA of the CDR3 is TGTGCCAGTAGTACCCCCGGCACCGAGCAGTACTTC. Translated: CASSTPGTEQYF.

The rearrangement joins TRBV27 to TRBJ2-3; 7 bases match TRBD1. V shed 3 bases, J shed 2 bases, and the junction held 8 bases outside the gene matches. Germline V gives CDR1 MNHEY, CDR2 SMNVEV (reference sequence). This CDR3 comprises 16 residues. CDR3 DNA: TGTGCCAGCAGTTTCCTCGGACAGGCCAACACAGATACGCAGTATTTT. Translation: CASSFLGQANTDTQYF.

V and J are TRBV3-1 and TRBJ2-2, with TRBD2 identical over 16 bases. With 5 bases clipped from V and 0 bases from J, the junction kept 6 bases outside the gene matches. CDR1 and CDR2 from the germline V gene are LGHDT and YNNKEL (reference sequence). CDR3 size: 19 residues. CDR3 region: CASSTGLAGGLANTGELFF. Written as DNA, the CDR3 is TGTGCCAGCAGCACGGGACTAGCGGGGGGGCTTGCGAACACCGGGGAGCTGTTTTTT. Drawing the rest from reference TRBV3-1 and TRBJ2-2, the complete variable domain is DTAVSQTPKYLVTQMGNDKSIKCEQNLGHDTMYWYKQDSKKFLKIMFSYNNKELIINETVPNRFSPKSPDKAHLNLHINSLELGDSAVYFCASSTGLAGGLANTGELFFGEGSRLTVL.

The chain recombines TRBV27 with TRBJ1-2, with 9 bases identical to TRBD1. Germline assignment: CDR1 MNHEY and CDR2 SMNVEV (reference sequence). The CDR3 spans 15 residues. The V and J ends lost 4 bases and 4 bases, in that order; junction bases with no gene match: 7. Written as DNA, the CDR3 is TGTGCCAGCAGTTACACAGGGGGCATGGGCTATGGCTACACCTTC. Its protein product is CASSYTGGMGYGYTF.

As regards this clonotype: A much larger clone is a single base away; this may be a read error. This rearrangement joins TRBV29-1 to TRBJ2-3; unclear D gene. Germline loops: CDR1 SQVTM, CDR2 ANQGSEA. Between the trimmed V and J ends, which lost 3 bases and 6 bases, there was a span of 16 bases. The CDR3 runs to 14 residues. The CDR3 nucleotides are TGCAGCGTTGATACAGACCGATATACCGATACGCAGTATTTT. This gives the protein CSVDTDRYTDTQYF.

This clonotype has just a few counts. V and J are TRBV20-1 and TRBJ2-7, with D perhaps TRBD1 (6 bases). V shed 6 bases and J shed 2 bases, with 17 bases lying between them. CDR1 and CDR2 (germline): DFQATT, SNEGSKA (reference sequence). The CDR3 length is 14 residues. The CDR3, as DNA: TGCAGTGCCAAATTCCTGACAGGACCCTACGAGCAGTACTTC. Translated, it gives CSAKFLTGPYEQYF.

Comment on this clonotype: At one of its ends the junction is not consistent with the germline gene, which may arise from a read error. The J gene is TRBJ2-7, the V gene TRBV11-2, with a possible D match to TRBD1 (5 bases). This CDR3 is built from 12 residues. Per germline, CDR1 SGHAT and CDR2 FQNNGV. CDR3 amino acids: CASGLVGADPYF. CDR3 sequence (DNA): TGTGCCAGCGGCTTAGTAGGGGCAGATCCGTACTTC.

For this clonotype: It may be a read error: a sequence one base away is much more abundant. The V gene is TRBV20-1, the J gene TRBJ1-1; 9 nucleotides agree with TRBD1. This CDR3 region has 15 residues. CDR1 is DFQATT and CDR2 is SNEGSKA in the germline V gene (reference sequence). J was trimmed by 4 bases and V by 4 bases; bases with no gene match: 10. The CDR3 DNA reads as TGCAGTGCTAACCCGGACAGGGGATTCTTCACTGAAGCTTTCTTT. Translated: CSANPDRGFFTEAFF.